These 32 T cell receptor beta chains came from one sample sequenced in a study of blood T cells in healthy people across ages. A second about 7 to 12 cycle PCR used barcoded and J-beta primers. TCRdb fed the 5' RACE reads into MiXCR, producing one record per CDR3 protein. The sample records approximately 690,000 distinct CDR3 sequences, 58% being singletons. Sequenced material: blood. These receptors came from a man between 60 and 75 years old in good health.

The CDR3 protein is CASSLNSGDTDTQYF. The DNA of the CDR3 is TGCGCCAGCAGCTTAAACAGCGGGGACACAGATACGCAGTATTTT. The rearrangement joins TRBV5-1 to TRBJ2-3; TRBD2 matches 7 bases. The junction had 5 bases not matched to a gene; V was cut back by 2 bases and J by 2 bases. Germline V gene lookup returns CDR1 SGHRS and CDR2 YFSETQ. The CDR3 totals 15 residues.

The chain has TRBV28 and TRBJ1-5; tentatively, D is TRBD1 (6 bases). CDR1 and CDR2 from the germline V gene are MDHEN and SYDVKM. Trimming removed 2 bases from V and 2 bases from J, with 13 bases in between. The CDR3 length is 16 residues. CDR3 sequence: CASSLPTGPGNQPQHF. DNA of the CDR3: TGTGCCAGCAGTTTACCGACAGGTCCAGGCAATCAGCCCCAGCATTTT.

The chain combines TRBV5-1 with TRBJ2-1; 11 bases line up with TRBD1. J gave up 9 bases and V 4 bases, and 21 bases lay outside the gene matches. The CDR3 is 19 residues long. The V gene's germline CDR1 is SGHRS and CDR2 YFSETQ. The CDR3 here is CASSPGVFGTGGAVSEQFF. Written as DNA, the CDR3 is TGCGCCAGCAGCCCCGGAGTTTTCGGGACAGGGGGGGCGGTAAGTGAGCAGTTCTTC.

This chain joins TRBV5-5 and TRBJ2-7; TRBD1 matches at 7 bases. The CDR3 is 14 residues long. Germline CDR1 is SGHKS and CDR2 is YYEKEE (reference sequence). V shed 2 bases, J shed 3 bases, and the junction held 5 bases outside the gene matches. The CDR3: CASSFGAGGYEQYF. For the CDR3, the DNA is TGTGCCAGCAGCTTTGGGGCAGGGGGCTACGAGCAGTACTTC.

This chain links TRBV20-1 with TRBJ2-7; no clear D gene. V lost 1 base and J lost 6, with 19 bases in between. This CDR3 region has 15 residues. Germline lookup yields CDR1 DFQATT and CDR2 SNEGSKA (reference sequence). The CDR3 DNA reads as TGCAGTGCTAGAGGCCCCCTCTGGGGTTCGGGCGAGCAGTACTTC. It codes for CSARGPLWGSGEQYF.

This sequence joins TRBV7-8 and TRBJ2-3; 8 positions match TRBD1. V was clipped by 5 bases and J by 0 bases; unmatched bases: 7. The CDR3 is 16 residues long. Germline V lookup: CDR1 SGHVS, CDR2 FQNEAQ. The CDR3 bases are TGTGCCAGCAGCAAACAGGGGGGTCTAAGCACAGATACGCAGTATTTT. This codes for CASSKQGGLSTDTQYF.

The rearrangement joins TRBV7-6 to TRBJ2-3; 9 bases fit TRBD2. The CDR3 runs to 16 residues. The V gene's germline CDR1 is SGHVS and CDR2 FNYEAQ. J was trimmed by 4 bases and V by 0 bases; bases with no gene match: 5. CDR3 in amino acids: CASSLALRGGSDTQYF. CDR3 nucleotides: TGTGCCAGCAGCTTAGCGCTGCGGGGGGGTTCAGATACGCAGTATTTT.

Here the CDR3 reads CSVGEGTGTQYF. The DNA for the CDR3 is TGCAGCGTTGGGGAAGGTACGGGGACCCAGTACTTC. V and J are TRBV29-1 and TRBJ2-7, with no clear D. The DNA end is more similar to TRBJ2-5, so the J call may be wrong. The germline V gene has CDR1 SQVTM and CDR2 ANQGSEA. This CDR3 spans 12 amino acids.

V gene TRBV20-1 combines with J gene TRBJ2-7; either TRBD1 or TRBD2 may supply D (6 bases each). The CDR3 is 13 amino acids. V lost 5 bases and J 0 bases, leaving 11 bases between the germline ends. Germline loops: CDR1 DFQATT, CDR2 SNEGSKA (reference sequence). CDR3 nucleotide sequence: TGCAGTGCTCTACAGGGACTCTCCTACGAGCAGTACTTC. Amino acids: CSALQGLSYEQYF.

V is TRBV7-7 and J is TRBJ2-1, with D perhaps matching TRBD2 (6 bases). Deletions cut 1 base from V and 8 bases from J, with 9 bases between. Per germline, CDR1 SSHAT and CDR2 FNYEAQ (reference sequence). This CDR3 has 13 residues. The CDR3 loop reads CASSLGPGDEQFF. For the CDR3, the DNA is TGTGCCAGCAGCTTAGGTCCGGGGGATGAGCAGTTCTTC.

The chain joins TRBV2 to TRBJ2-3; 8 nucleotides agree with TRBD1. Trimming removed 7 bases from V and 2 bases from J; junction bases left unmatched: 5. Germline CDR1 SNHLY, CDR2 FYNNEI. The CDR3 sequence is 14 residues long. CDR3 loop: CASTGQGATDTQYF. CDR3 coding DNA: TGTGCCAGCACCGGACAGGGAGCCACAGATACGCAGTATTTT.

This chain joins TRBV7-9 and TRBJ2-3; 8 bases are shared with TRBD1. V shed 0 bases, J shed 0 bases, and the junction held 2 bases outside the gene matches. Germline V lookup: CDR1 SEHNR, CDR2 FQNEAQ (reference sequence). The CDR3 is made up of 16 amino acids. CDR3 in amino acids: CASSLAQGASTDTQYF. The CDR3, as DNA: TGTGCCAGCAGCTTAGCTCAGGGGGCCAGCACAGATACGCAGTATTTT.

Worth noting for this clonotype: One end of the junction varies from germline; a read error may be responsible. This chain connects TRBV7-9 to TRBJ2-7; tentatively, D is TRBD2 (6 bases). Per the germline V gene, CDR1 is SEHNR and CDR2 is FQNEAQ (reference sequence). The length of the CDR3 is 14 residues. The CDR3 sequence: CASSLAVSSYEQYF. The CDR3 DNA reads TGCGCCAGCAGCTTAGCGGTCAGCTCCTACGAGCAGTACTTC.

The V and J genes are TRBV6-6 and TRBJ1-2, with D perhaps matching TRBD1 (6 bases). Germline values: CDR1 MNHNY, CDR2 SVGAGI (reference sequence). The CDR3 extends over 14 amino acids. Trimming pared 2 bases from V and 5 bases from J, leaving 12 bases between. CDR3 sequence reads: CASSYGGGEYGYTF. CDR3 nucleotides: TGTGCCAGCAGTTACGGGGGCGGAGAATATGGCTACACCTTC.

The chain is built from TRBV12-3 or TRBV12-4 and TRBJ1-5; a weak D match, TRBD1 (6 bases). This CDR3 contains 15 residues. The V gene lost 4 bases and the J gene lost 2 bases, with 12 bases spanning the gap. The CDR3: CASSYAAGGNQPQHF. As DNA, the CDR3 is TGTGCCAGCAGTTATGCTGCAGGGGGCAATCAGCCCCAGCATTTT.

The CDR3 is CSADGRNEQFF. In DNA, the CDR3 is TGCAGTGCAGACGGTCGAAATGAGCAGTTCTTC. The chain is built from TRBV20-1 and TRBJ2-1; D gene ambiguous. The germline V and J ends were trimmed by 6 bases and 7 bases, with 10 bases remaining between them. From germline, CDR1 is DFQATT and CDR2 SNEGSKA (reference sequence). The CDR3 consists of 11 residues.

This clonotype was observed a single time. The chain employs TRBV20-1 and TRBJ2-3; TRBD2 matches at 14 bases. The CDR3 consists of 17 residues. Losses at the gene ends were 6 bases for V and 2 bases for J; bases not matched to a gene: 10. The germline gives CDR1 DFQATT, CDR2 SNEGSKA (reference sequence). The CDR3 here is CSAEPGLAGGLTDTQYF. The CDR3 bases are TGCAGTGCCGAGCCTGGACTAGCGGGGGGCCTCACAGATACGCAGTATTTT.

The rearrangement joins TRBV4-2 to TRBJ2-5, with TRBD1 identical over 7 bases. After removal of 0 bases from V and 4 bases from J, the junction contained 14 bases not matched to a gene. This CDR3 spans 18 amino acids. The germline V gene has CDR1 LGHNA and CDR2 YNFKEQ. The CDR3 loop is CASSQDPHRDRGTETQYF. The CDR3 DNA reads TGTGCCAGCAGCCAAGATCCCCACCGGGACAGAGGGACAGAGACCCAGTACTTC.

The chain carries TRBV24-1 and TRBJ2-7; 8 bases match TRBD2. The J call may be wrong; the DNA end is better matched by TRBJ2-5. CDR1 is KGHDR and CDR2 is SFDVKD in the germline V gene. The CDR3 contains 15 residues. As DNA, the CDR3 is TGTGCCACCAGTGAGACGGGACTAGTCCGCGAGACCCAGTACTTC. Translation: CATSETGLVRETQYF.

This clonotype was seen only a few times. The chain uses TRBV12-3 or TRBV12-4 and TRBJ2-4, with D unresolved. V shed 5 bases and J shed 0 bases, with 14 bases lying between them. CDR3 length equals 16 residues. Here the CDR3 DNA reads TGTGCCAGCAGTATCCTGACGGATCTAGCCAAAAACATTCAGTACTTC. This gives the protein CASSILTDLAKNIQYF.

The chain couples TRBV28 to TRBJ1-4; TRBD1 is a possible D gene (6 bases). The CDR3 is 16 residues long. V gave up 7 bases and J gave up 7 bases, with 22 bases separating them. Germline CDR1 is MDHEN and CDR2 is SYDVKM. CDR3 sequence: CASTLSGGLRGEKLFF. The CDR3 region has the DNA TGTGCCAGCACCCTCAGTGGGGGGCTAAGGGGTGAAAAACTGTTTTTT.

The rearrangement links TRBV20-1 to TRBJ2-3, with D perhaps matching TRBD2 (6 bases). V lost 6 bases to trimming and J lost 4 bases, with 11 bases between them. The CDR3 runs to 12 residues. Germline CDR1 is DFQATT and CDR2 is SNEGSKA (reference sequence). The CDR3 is CSALTGADTQYF. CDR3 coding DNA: TGCAGTGCCCTAACGGGGGCAGATACGCAGTATTTT.

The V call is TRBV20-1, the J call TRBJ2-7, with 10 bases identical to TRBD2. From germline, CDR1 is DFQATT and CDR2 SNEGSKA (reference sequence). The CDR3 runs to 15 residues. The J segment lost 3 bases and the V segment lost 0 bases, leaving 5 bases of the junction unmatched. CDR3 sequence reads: CSARDRAGGYYEQYF. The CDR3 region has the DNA TGCAGTGCTAGAGATCGAGCGGGAGGGTACTACGAGCAGTACTTC.

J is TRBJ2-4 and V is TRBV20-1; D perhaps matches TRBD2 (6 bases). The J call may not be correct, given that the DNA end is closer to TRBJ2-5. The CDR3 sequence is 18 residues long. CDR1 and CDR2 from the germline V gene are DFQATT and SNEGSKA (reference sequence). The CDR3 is CSAREPGERTPLLVTQYF. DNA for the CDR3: TGCAGTGCTAGAGAACCGGGAGAGCGAACCCCCCTCTTAGTGACCCAGTACTTC.

CDR3 amino acids: CASSLRLLYEQYF. CDR3 nucleotides: TGCGCCAGCAGCCTCAGACTTCTTTACGAGCAGTACTTC. The V call is TRBV4-1, the J call TRBJ2-7; no firm D call. The CDR3 has 13 amino acids. V lost 4 bases and J lost 4, with 11 bases in between. CDR1 and CDR2 from the germline V gene are MGHRA and YSYEKL.

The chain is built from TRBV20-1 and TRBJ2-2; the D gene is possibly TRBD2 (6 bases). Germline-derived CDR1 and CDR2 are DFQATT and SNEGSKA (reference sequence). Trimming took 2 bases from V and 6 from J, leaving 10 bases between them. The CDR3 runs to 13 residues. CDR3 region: CSARPIAAGELFF. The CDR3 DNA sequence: TGCAGTGCTAGACCAATAGCGGCCGGGGAGCTGTTTTTT.

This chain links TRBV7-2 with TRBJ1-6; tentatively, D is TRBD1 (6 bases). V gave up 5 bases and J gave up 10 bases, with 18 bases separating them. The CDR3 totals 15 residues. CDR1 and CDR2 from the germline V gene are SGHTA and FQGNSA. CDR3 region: CASSQRGTSVSPLHF. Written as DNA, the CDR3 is TGTGCCAGCAGCCAAAGGGGGACATCTGTCTCACCCCTCCACTTT.

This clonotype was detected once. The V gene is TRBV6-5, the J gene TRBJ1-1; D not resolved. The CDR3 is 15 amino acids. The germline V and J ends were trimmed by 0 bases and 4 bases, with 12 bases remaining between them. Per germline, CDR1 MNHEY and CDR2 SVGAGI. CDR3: CASSYSSGRITEAFF. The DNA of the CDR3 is TGTGCCAGCAGTTACTCGAGCGGACGGATCACTGAAGCTTTCTTT.

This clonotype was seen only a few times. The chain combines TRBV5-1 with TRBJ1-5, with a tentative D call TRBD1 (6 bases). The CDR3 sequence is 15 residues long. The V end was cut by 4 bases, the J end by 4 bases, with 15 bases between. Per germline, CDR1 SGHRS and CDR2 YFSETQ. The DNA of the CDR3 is TGCGCCAGCAGCGCCGGTGGGGGGGCAAATCAGCCCCAGCATTTT. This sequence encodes CASSAGGGANQPQHF.

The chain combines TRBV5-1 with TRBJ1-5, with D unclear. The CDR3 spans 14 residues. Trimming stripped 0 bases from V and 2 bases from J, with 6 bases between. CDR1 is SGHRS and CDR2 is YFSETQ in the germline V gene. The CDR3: CASSLGGRNQPQHF. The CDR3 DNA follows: TGCGCCAGCAGCTTGGGGGGTCGCAATCAGCCCCAGCATTTT.

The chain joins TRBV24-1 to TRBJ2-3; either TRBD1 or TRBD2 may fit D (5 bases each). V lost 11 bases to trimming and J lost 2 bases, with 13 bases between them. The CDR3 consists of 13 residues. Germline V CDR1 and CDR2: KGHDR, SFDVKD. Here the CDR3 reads CASTGRYTDTQYF. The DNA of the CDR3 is TGTGCCAGCACGGGGCGTTACACAGATACGCAGTATTTT.

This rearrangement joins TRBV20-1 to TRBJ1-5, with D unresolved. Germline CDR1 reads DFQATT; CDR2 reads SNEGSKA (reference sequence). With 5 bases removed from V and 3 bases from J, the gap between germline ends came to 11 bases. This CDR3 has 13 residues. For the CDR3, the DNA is TGCAGTGCTGCCGACAACCACAATCAGCCCCAGCATTTT. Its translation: CSAADNHNQPQHF.